This T cell receptor (beta chain) emerged from a study of response to subunit inactivated influenza vaccine. TCRdb re-called the RT-PCR reads through MiXCR, storing one row per CDR3 protein. Of about 570,000 distinct CDR3 sequences in the sample, approximately 10% were seen once. The same sample was also studied in work on T cells expressing NK-cell markers. Turning to that study: 5'RACE template switching with UMIs generated TCR beta cDNA. Within several experiments, an anti-gamma-delta TCR antibody kept the sorting limited to alpha-beta TCR T cells. Dominant NKG2C+ clonotypes in roughly 6 donors made up about 1.0-7.0% of CD8+ T cells. The CD3+CD56-NKG2C+ fraction was also led by these clonotypes in several donors.

The sample was PBMCs from blood, taken on the day of vaccination. The receptor's source is a man over 45 who received an inactivated influenza vaccine.

The CDR3 DNA reads as TGTGCCAGCAGACGACAGGGTGTAAAACTGTTTTTT. Translation gives CASRRQGVKLFF. V and J are TRBV12-3 or TRBV12-4 and TRBJ1-4; 7 nucleotides match TRBD1. CDR3 length: 12 residues. V shed 6 bases, J shed 10 bases, and the junction held 5 bases outside the gene matches.